This record concerns one T cell receptor beta chain sequence. Antigen specificity is unknown. MiXCR was run by TCRdb on the reads, yielding one entry per CDR3 protein. The sample has hundreds of thousands of distinct CDR3 sequences; approximately 33% are singletons. The data originate from a study of T cell repertoires in cytomegalovirus infection. Findings of the study overall: Cumulative frequency (of public TCR beta family members) identified carriers of CMV plus the relevant HLA. The ex vivo response was dominated by HLA-C-restricted CMV-specific TCR beta clonotypes.

Germline V CDR1 and CDR2: MGHRA, YSYEKL. V lost 6 bases and J lost 0, with 20 bases in between. CDR3 length equals 17 residues. The sequencing used cultured CD8+ T cells from PBMCs, collected from culture after CMV antigen stimulation. The chain recombines TRBV4-1 with TRBJ1-2; tentatively, D is TRBD1 (5 bases). This clonotype was sampled from a human donor in good health (CMV status not recorded). Some clones in this sample may be carry-over from other donors' samples. The CDR3 sequence: CASSKTGTSQANYGYTF. In nucleotides, the CDR3 is TGCGCCAGCAGTAAAACCGGGACCTCTCAAGCTAACTATGGCTACACCTTC.